Listed here are 22 T cell receptor beta chains from one sample, sequenced in a study of early stage breast cancer tumors. The protocol was immunoSEQ multiplex PCR, while the TCRdb copy is restricted to in-frame clones and leaves out a portion. This table has more than 55,000 clones, 65% to 85% appearing once. Sequences were obtained from blood. These receptors were collected from a person between 35 and 49 years old with breast cancer.

The chain uses TRBV11-2 and TRBJ1-1; a weak D match, TRBD1 (6 bases). The CDR3 runs 13 residues. The germline V and J ends were trimmed by 0 bases and 10 bases, with 12 bases remaining between them. Germline CDR1 SGHAT, CDR2 FQNNGV. The CDR3 DNA is TGTGCCAGCAGCTTAGATCTCGGGGGGGCAGCTTTCTTT. Amino acid sequence: CASSLDLGGAAFF.

The rearrangement uses TRBV28 and TRBJ2-1, with 10 bases matching TRBD2. The CDR3 is 18 amino acids. V was pared by 4 bases and J by 4 bases, with 13 bases of the junction left unmatched. Germline CDR1 is MDHEN and CDR2 is SYDVKM. The CDR3 loop reads CASSSRTSGNFRYNEQFF. The CDR3 region has the DNA TGTGCCAGCAGTTCTCGGACTAGCGGTAATTTCCGTTACAATGAGCAGTTCTTC. Looking up the rest from reference TRBV28 and TRBJ2-1 gives the full variable domain: DVKVTQSSRYLVKRTGEKVFLECVQDMDHENMFWYRQDPGLGLRLIYFSYDVKMKEKGDIPEGYSVSREKKERFSLILESASTNQTSMYLCASSSRTSGNFRYNEQFFGPGTRLTVL.

The sample holds one count of this clone. The chain joins TRBV7-2 to TRBJ1-1; 7 bases map to TRBD1. The CDR3 totals 16 residues. Trimming cost V 3 bases and J 1 base; bases outside gene matches: 8. Germline V CDR1 and CDR2: SGHTA, FQGNSA. CDR3 coding DNA: TGTGCCAGCAGCTTTTTTCAGGGGGACGGGAACACTGAAGCTTTCTTT. This sequence encodes CASSFFQGDGNTEAFF.

The chain employs TRBV5-1 and TRBJ2-6; D gene uncertain. Germline CDR1 reads SGHRS; CDR2 reads YFSETQ. V was clipped by 2 bases and J by 1 base, with 7 bases between them. The CDR3 runs to 15 residues. The CDR3: CASSLWLSGANVLTF. The CDR3 bases are TGCGCCAGCAGCTTATGGCTATCTGGGGCCAACGTCCTGACTTTC.

The rearrangement uses TRBV7-8 and TRBJ2-7; D could derive from TRBD1 or TRBD2 (5 bases each). V was pared by 5 bases and J by 5 bases, with 19 bases between. Germline V lookup: CDR1 SGHVS, CDR2 FQNEAQ. This CDR3 has 15 amino acids. The CDR3 is CASSLRAGARDEQYF. The CDR3 coding sequence is TGTGCCAGCAGCCTACGCGCCGGGGCCAGAGACGAGCAGTACTTC.

CDR3 nucleotide sequence: TGTGCCAGTAGTATAGTGAGTTGGTGGGGGAGCTCGAACACCGGGGAGCTGTTTTTT. Residues: CASSIVSWWGSSNTGELFF. This chain connects TRBV19 to TRBJ2-2; D is tentatively TRBD1 or TRBD2 (5 bases each). The CDR3 is 19 amino acids. Germline-derived CDR1 and CDR2 are LNHDA and SQIVND (reference sequence). Trimming left V 1 base short and J 0 bases short, with 18 bases between.

This clone was detected only a few times. The chain has TRBV11-2 and TRBJ2-7, with D perhaps TRBD1 (5 bases). Looked up from germline, CDR1 is SGHAT and CDR2 is FQNNGV. This CDR3 has 14 amino acids. V lost 1 base to trimming and J lost 2 bases, with 9 bases between them. The CDR3 loop reads CASSLGQSTYEQYF. In DNA form, the CDR3 reads TGTGCCAGCAGCTTAGGACAGTCAACCTACGAGCAGTACTTC.

The rearrangement joins TRBV4-2 to TRBJ2-1, with TRBD2 identical over 12 bases. The V gene end was trimmed by 0 bases and the J gene end by 1 base; junction bases not matched to a gene: 7. The CDR3 runs to 19 residues. The germline CDR1 and CDR2 sequences are LGHNA and YNFKEQ. CDR3 protein: CASSQDITSGRTSYNEQFF. Written as DNA, the CDR3 is TGTGCCAGCAGCCAAGATATTACTAGCGGGAGGACGTCCTACAATGAGCAGTTCTTC.

The rearrangement uses TRBV19 and TRBJ1-2; 7 nucleotides line up with TRBD1. The CDR3 has 14 residues. Germline V lookup: CDR1 LNHDA, CDR2 SQIVND (reference sequence). The V and J ends lost 4 bases and 5 bases, in that order; junction bases with no gene match: 7. The CDR3 protein is CASSTRTGRYGYTF. CDR3 nucleotide sequence: TGTGCCAGTAGTACCCGGACAGGAAGATATGGCTACACCTTC.

The chain links TRBV9 to TRBJ2-7, with 12 bases aligning to TRBD1. V dropped 3 bases and J dropped 6; count of bases not matched to a gene: 7. Germline CDR1 and CDR2: SGDLS and YYNGEE. The CDR3 has 15 residues. The CDR3 loop is CASSATGQGASEQYF. As DNA, the CDR3 is TGTGCCAGCAGCGCGACGGGACAGGGGGCCAGCGAGCAGTACTTC.

This rearrangement joins TRBV5-4 to TRBJ1-2, with TRBD1 matching over 7 bases. V lost 5 bases and J lost 2; bases outside the gene matches: 3. Germline V gene data show CDR1 as SGHNT and CDR2 as YYREEE (reference sequence). The length of the CDR3 is 13 residues. The CDR3 region is CASSPGQNYGYTF. The CDR3 region has the DNA TGTGCCAGCAGTCCGGGACAGAACTATGGCTACACCTTC.

This chain joins TRBV18 and TRBJ2-2, with D perhaps matching TRBD1 or TRBD2 (5 bases each). This CDR3 spans 16 amino acids. In germline, CDR1 is KGHSH, CDR2 LQKENI. The germline V and J ends were trimmed by 3 bases and 6 bases, with 17 bases remaining between them. CDR3 sequence: CASSPEVGVEAGELFF. The CDR3, as DNA: TGTGCCAGCTCACCGGAGGTGGGGGTAGAAGCCGGGGAGCTGTTTTTT.

The CDR3 DNA is TGCGCCAGCAGCCAAACCCTAGCGGGAGATCTTCCCGGGGAGCTGTTTTTT. It specifies CASSQTLAGDLPGELFF. The J gene is TRBJ2-2, the V gene TRBV4-1, with 10 bases that match TRBD2. Germline-derived CDR1 and CDR2 are MGHRA and YSYEKL. The CDR3 loop spans 17 amino acids. V lost 2 bases to trimming and J lost 6 bases; unmatched junction nucleotides: 9.

The chain's CDR3 is CASSPSSTLEKLFF. DNA of the CDR3: TGTGCCAGCAGCCCTTCCTCGACTTTAGAAAAACTGTTTTTT. The chain links TRBV7-6 to TRBJ1-4; no clear D. CDR3 length equals 14 residues. The germline gives CDR1 SGHVS, CDR2 FNYEAQ. V was shortened by 5 bases and J by 8 bases, with 15 bases between the two germline ends.

The V gene is TRBV5-4, the J gene TRBJ2-6; maybe TRBD1 (5 bases). Germline V CDR1 and CDR2: SGHNT, YYREEE (reference sequence). V lost 1 base and J lost 2, with 13 bases in between. The CDR3 contains 17 residues. As DNA, the CDR3 is TGTGCCAGCAGCTTGAGGTCAGGGCGGACTGGGGCCAACGTCCTGACTTTC. It codes for CASSLRSGRTGANVLTF.

J is TRBJ2-7 and V is TRBV7-9, with 7 bases that match TRBD2. With V trimmed by 0 bases and J by 7 bases, 6 bases remained unmatched. The germline V gene has CDR1 SEHNR and CDR2 FQNEAQ (reference sequence). The CDR3 spans 14 residues. The chain's CDR3 is CASSLAGRGGEQYF. CDR3 bases: TGTGCCAGCAGCTTAGCGGGACGGGGAGGGGAGCAGTACTTC. Full variable domain (rest looked up from reference TRBV7-9 and TRBJ2-7): DTGVSQNPRHKITKRGQNVTFRCDPISEHNRLYWYRQTLGQGPEFLTYFQNEAQLEKSRLLSDRFSAERPKGSFSTLEIQRTEQGDSAMYLCASSLAGRGGEQYFGPGTRLTVT.

The V gene is TRBV5-1, the J gene TRBJ2-5; the D is unclear. The CDR3 is 14 amino acids. V was cut by 0 bases and J by 1 base, with 7 bases left in between. CDR1 and CDR2 from the germline V gene are SGHRS and YFSETQ. The CDR3 reads CASSLDGAQETQYF. The CDR3 nucleotides read TGCGCCAGCAGCTTGGACGGAGCCCAAGAGACCCAGTACTTC.

V gene TRBV5-6 combines with J gene TRBJ2-2; D gene ambiguous. Germline V gives CDR1 SGHDT, CDR2 YYEEEE. The CDR3 is 14 amino acids. The V gene lost 2 bases and the J gene lost 1 base, with 6 bases spanning the gap. The CDR3 DNA sequence: TGTGCCAGCAGCTTCGAGCTGAACACCGGGGAGCTGTTTTTT. It is translated as CASSFELNTGELFF. Using reference TRBV5-6 and TRBJ2-2 for the parts outside the CDR3, the full variable domain is DAGVTQSPTHLIKTRGQQVTLRCSPKSGHDTVSWYQQALGQGPQFIFQYYEEEERQRGNFPDRFSGHQFPNYSSELNVNALLLGDSALYLCASSFELNTGELFFGEGSRLTVL.

This chain joins TRBV29-1 and TRBJ2-7; 8 positions match TRBD2. Germline CDR1 reads SQVTM; CDR2 reads ANQGSEA. The CDR3 has 14 residues. Here the CDR3 reads CPRGGQGRSYEQYF. DNA of the CDR3: TGCCCCCGCGGGGGGCAGGGAAGGTCCTACGAGCAGTACTTC.

The V call is TRBV5-6, the J call TRBJ2-3; D call uncertain. This CDR3 region has 14 residues. Trimming took 0 bases from V and 3 from J, leaving 8 bases between them. In germline, CDR1 is SGHDT, CDR2 YYEEEE. The CDR3 reads CASSLGMGTDTQYF. CDR3 coding DNA: TGTGCCAGCAGCTTGGGGATGGGGACAGATACGCAGTATTTT.

The rearrangement uses TRBV10-1 and TRBJ2-3, with TRBD1 matching 7 bases. The germline V gene has CDR1 WNHNN and CDR2 SYGVQD (reference sequence). J gave up 2 bases and V 5 bases, and 4 bases lay outside the gene matches. The CDR3 is 14 amino acids. The CDR3 spells CASSTGQYTDTQYF. CDR3 sequence (DNA): TGCGCCAGCAGTACGGGACAGTACACAGATACGCAGTATTTT.

V usage is TRBV18 and J usage is TRBJ1-1; maybe TRBD1 (5 bases). In germline, CDR1 is KGHSH, CDR2 LQKENI. Trimming removed 3 bases at V and 1 base at J, with 15 bases between. The length of the CDR3 is 16 residues. DNA for the CDR3: TGTGCCAGCTCACCGTCGATACAGGCTGGGAACACTGAAGCTTTCTTT. Amino acid sequence: CASSPSIQAGNTEAFF.